The 21 T cell receptor beta chains below were found in one sample sequenced in a study of T-cell memory formation after mild COVID-19. One entry per CDR3 protein, called by TCRdb with MiXCR from the 5' RACE reads. The table records a few hundred thousand distinct CDR3 sequences, over 15% of them present only once. The material sequenced was PBMCs or a T cell subset sorted from them (not recorded which). Source of these receptors: a man younger than 35 who had mild COVID-19 (a few samples of this study predate the infection). Cell type and time point are not known.

This clonotype was found a few times. The chain links TRBV20-1 to TRBJ2-6; D is unclear. Germline V gives CDR1 DFQATT, CDR2 SNEGSKA (reference sequence). The V end lost 4 bases, the J end lost 0 bases, and 16 bases lay between the germline ends. The CDR3 loop spans 17 amino acids. CDR3 bases: TGCAGTGCTACCCGCGGCAACACCGCCTCTGGGGCCAACGTCCTGACTTTC. Protein product: CSATRGNTASGANVLTF.

This clonotype occurred a few times. The V and J genes are TRBV7-3 and TRBJ2-2; no firm D call. V was shortened by 2 bases and J by 1 base, with 11 bases between the two germline ends. The germline gives CDR1 SGHTA, CDR2 FQGTGA. The CDR3 contains 16 residues. CDR3 region: CASSLLGGVNTGELFF. DNA for the CDR3: TGTGCCAGCAGCTTACTCGGTGGAGTGAACACCGGGGAGCTGTTTTTT.

Concerning this clonotype: One junction end disagrees with the germline gene, perhaps due to a read error. The rearrangement links TRBV7-6 to TRBJ1-1; D is ambiguous. This CDR3 spans 12 amino acids. CDR1 is SGHVS and CDR2 is FNYEAQ in the germline V gene. CDR3 residues: CASSLVGTEVFF. Written as DNA, the CDR3 is TGTGCCAGCAGCTTGGTTGGCACTGAAGTTTTCTTT.

The rearrangement joins TRBV7-6 to TRBJ1-3; D is unresolved. The V end lost 4 bases, the J end lost 2 bases, and 18 bases lay between the germline ends. CDR1 and CDR2 from the germline V gene are SGHVS and FNYEAQ. The CDR3 has 17 amino acids. CDR3 protein: CASSSGAHVYPGNTIYF. The DNA for the CDR3 is TGTGCCAGCAGCTCAGGAGCCCACGTTTACCCTGGAAACACCATATATTTT. Complete variable domain (other parts from reference TRBV7-6 and TRBJ1-3): GAGVSQSPRYKVTKRGQDVALRCDPISGHVSLYWYRQALGQGPEFLTYFNYEAQQDKSGLPNDRFSAERPEGSISTLTIQRTEQRDSAMYRCASSSGAHVYPGNTIYFGEGSWLTVV.

This clonotype has at least ten counts. The chain uses TRBV11-2 and TRBJ2-1, with 9 bases matching TRBD2. The V gene's germline CDR1 is SGHAT and CDR2 FQNNGV. The V and J ends lost 2 bases and 3 bases, in that order; junction bases with no gene match: 2. CDR3 length equals 15 residues. The CDR3 protein is CASSLSSGGYNEQFF. The CDR3, as DNA: TGTGCCAGCAGCTTAAGTAGCGGGGGCTACAATGAGCAGTTCTTC.

This clonotype was seen only a few times. This chain joins TRBV7-6 and TRBJ2-3; D is ambiguous. This CDR3 region has 15 residues. V lost 1 base, J lost 4 bases, and 12 bases lay in between. CDR1 SGHVS and CDR2 FNYEAQ come from the germline V gene. This CDR3 is CASSLGNGFADTQYF. The CDR3 bases are TGTGCCAGCAGCTTAGGGAACGGGTTCGCAGATACGCAGTATTTT.

This clonotype was detected a few times. The chain recombines TRBV6-4 with TRBJ1-2, with 9 nucleotides matching TRBD1. CDR1 MRHNA and CDR2 SNTAGT come from the germline V gene. The CDR3 covers 13 residues. Trimming removed 3 bases from V and 8 bases from J; junction bases left unmatched: 4. For the CDR3, the DNA is TGTGCCAGCAGTGAGACAGGGGGAGAAGGCTACACCTTC. Translation: CASSETGGEGYTF.

This clonotype has more than one count but fewer than ten. The V gene is TRBV20-1, the J gene TRBJ2-3, with a tentative D call TRBD2 (7 bases). The germline V and J ends were trimmed by 3 bases and 4 bases, with 20 bases remaining between them. This CDR3 comprises 16 residues. Germline assignment: CDR1 DFQATT and CDR2 SNEGSKA (reference sequence). The CDR3 region is CSARVAWRGGPDTQYF. Written as DNA, the CDR3 is TGCAGTGCTAGGGTAGCGTGGAGGGGGGGGCCAGATACGCAGTATTTT.

This clonotype was picked up a small number of times. V is TRBV5-1 and J is TRBJ2-6; no clear D gene. The V end lost 4 bases, the J end lost 1 base, and 6 bases lay between the germline ends. This CDR3 is built from 14 residues. Germline assignment: CDR1 SGHRS and CDR2 YFSETQ. The DNA of the CDR3 is TGCGCCAGCAGCGTTTTATCTGGGGCCAACGTCCTGACTTTC. Translating gives CASSVLSGANVLTF.

V usage is TRBV6-6 and J usage is TRBJ2-7, with D maybe TRBD2 (6 bases). Per the germline V gene, CDR1 is MNHNY and CDR2 is SVGAGI (reference sequence). Deletions cut 6 bases from V and 3 bases from J, with 21 bases between. The CDR3 length is 16 residues. CDR3 protein: CASSLGGDRHLYEQYV. DNA for the CDR3: TGTGCCAGCAGCTTGGGCGGGGACCGTCACCTCTACGAGCAGTACGTC.

The chain carries TRBV4-3 and TRBJ2-7, with unresolved D. Germline CDR1 is LGHNA and CDR2 is YSLEER. Trimming removed 0 bases from V and 4 bases from J, with 16 bases in between. This CDR3 spans 16 amino acids. CDR3 in amino acids: CASSQDHGVLTYEQYF. The CDR3 nucleotides are TGCGCCAGCAGCCAAGATCATGGCGTCCTCACATACGAGCAGTACTTC.

The chain combines TRBV27 with TRBJ1-5; D is perhaps TRBD1 (5 bases). Germline V CDR1 and CDR2: MNHEY, SMNVEV (reference sequence). The CDR3 is 14 amino acids. Trimming took 1 base from V and 4 from J, leaving 8 bases between them. The CDR3 DNA is TGTGCCAGCAGTTTATTCAGGGATAATCAGCCCCAGCATTTT. The encoded protein is CASSLFRDNQPQHF.

This clonotype was seen only a few times. This chain uses TRBV7-9 with TRBJ1-2, with 8 bases fitting TRBD1. This CDR3 is built from 14 residues. CDR1 and CDR2 (germline): SEHNR, FQNEAQ (reference sequence). Trimming took 7 bases from V and 10 from J; bases not matched to a gene: 14. The CDR3 DNA reads TGTGCCAGCATCCCGGTGACAGGGGAACAATTCTACACCTTC. It translates to CASIPVTGEQFYTF.

The gene calls are TRBV12-3 or TRBV12-4 and TRBJ2-5; possible D gene TRBD1, 6 bases. The CDR3 covers 16 residues. Trimming stripped 1 base from V and 3 bases from J, with 15 bases between. This CDR3 is CASSLVLVAGEETQYF. The CDR3, as DNA: TGTGCCAGCAGTTTAGTATTGGTGGCAGGGGAAGAGACCCAGTACTTC.

This chain connects TRBV7-2 to TRBJ2-1; TRBD2 matches at 10 bases. Looked up from germline, CDR1 is SGHTA and CDR2 is FQGNSA. V lost 5 bases and J lost 5; bases outside the gene matches: 9. This CDR3 region has 16 residues. The CDR3 is CASSIRASGGNNEQFF. The CDR3 region has the DNA TGTGCCAGCAGCATCAGAGCTAGCGGGGGTAACAATGAGCAGTTCTTC.

This clonotype was seen a few times. The chain is built from TRBV6-5 and TRBJ1-3; D is ambiguous. The germline V gene encodes CDR1 MNHEY and CDR2 SVGAGI. This CDR3 comprises 11 residues. V was cut by 3 bases and J by 7 bases, with 4 bases left in between. The CDR3 loop reads CASSYRNTIYF. The DNA of the CDR3 is TGTGCCAGCAGTTATCGGAACACCATATATTTT.

The chain recombines TRBV18 with TRBJ1-2, with a possible D match to TRBD1 (5 bases). The V and J ends lost 2 bases and 3 bases respectively, with 13 bases between them. The CDR3 consists of 15 residues. Germline lookup yields CDR1 KGHSH and CDR2 LQKENI. The CDR3 region has the DNA TGTGCCAGCTCACCAAAGACCGGGACGGACTATGGCTACACCTTC. Amino acids: CASSPKTGTDYGYTF.

This clonotype came up a few times. The gene calls are TRBV7-9 and TRBJ2-3, with TRBD2 matching over 10 bases. Germline V gene sequence: CDR1 SEHNR, CDR2 FQNEAQ (reference sequence). Trimming took 3 bases from V and 6 from J; bases not matched to a gene: 6. The CDR3 extends over 15 amino acids. CDR3 region: CASSFNKLAGDTQYF. The DNA for the CDR3 is TGTGCCAGCAGCTTCAACAAACTAGCGGGGGATACGCAGTATTTT.

This clonotype showed up just a few times. V usage is TRBV7-2 and J usage is TRBJ2-3, with 11 bases fitting TRBD1. The CDR3 totals 20 residues. Germline CDR1 and CDR2: SGHTA and FQGNSA. V trimming: 4 bases; J trimming: 0 bases; junction bases outside the gene matches: 15. As DNA, the CDR3 is TGTGCCAGCAGCTCAACGGCGGGACAGGGGGTTTCTCCTAGCACAGATACGCAGTATTTT. Translating gives CASSSTAGQGVSPSTDTQYF. The complete variable domain, with remaining parts taken from reference TRBV7-2 and TRBJ2-3, reads GAGVSQSPSNKVTEKGKDVELRCDPISGHTALYWYRQSLGQGLEFLIYFQGNSAPDKSGLPSDRFSAERTGGSVSTLTIQRTQQEDSAVYLCASSSTAGQGVSPSTDTQYFGPGTRLTVL.

The chain combines TRBV28 with TRBJ1-2, with a possible D match to TRBD1 (5 bases). Germline values: CDR1 MDHEN, CDR2 SYDVKM. The CDR3 covers 14 residues. V gave up 2 bases and J gave up 2 bases, with 9 bases separating them. The chain's CDR3 is CASSLRGFNYGYTF. Written as DNA, the CDR3 is TGTGCCAGCAGTTTACGGGGGTTCAACTATGGCTACACCTTC.

The V and J genes are TRBV29-1 and TRBJ1-2; D is uncertain. Germline lookup yields CDR1 SQVTM and CDR2 ANQGSEA. Trimming shortened V by 2 bases and J by 7 bases, and 17 bases separated the two germline ends. The CDR3 spans 14 residues. CDR3 residues: CSVESVNSPFGYTF. The CDR3 DNA reads TGCAGCGTTGAATCGGTCAACAGCCCATTTGGCTACACCTTC.